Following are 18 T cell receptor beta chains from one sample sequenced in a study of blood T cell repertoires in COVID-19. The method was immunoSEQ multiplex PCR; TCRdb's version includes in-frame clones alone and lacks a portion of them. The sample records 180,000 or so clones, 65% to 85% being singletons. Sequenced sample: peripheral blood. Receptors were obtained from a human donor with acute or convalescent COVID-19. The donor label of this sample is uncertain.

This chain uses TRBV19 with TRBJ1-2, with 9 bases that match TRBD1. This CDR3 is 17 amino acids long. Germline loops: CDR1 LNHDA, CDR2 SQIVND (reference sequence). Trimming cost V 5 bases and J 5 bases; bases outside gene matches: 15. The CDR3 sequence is CASSPYGGTGPRYGYTF. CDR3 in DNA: TGTGCCAGTAGTCCCTATGGGGGGACAGGGCCGCGATATGGCTACACCTTC.

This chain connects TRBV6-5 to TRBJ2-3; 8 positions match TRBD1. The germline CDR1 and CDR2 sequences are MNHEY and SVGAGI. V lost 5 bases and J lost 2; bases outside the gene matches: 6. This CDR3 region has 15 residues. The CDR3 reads CASSNKGQATDTQYF. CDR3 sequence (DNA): TGTGCCAGCAGTAACAAGGGACAGGCCACAGATACGCAGTATTTT.

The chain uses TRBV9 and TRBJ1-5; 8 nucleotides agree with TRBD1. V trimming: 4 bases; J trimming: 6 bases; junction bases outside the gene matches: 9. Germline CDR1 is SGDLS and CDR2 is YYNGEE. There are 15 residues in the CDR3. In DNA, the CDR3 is TGTGCCAGCAGCATTACAGGGGGGATTGGTCAGCCCCAGCATTTT. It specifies CASSITGGIGQPQHF.

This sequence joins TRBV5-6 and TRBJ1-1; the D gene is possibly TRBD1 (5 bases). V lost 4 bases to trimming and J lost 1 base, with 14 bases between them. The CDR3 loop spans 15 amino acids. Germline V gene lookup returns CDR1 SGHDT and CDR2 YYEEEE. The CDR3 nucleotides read TGTGCCAGCAGCCCCGGACACGCCACGAACACTGAAGCTTTCTTT. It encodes CASSPGHATNTEAFF.

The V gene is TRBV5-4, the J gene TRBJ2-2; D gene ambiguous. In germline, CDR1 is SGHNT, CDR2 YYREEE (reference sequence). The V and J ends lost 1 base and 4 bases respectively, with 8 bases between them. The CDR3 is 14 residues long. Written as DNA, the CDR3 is TGTGCCAGCAGCTTGCCCGGCGGCACCGGGGAGCTGTTTTTT. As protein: CASSLPGGTGELFF.

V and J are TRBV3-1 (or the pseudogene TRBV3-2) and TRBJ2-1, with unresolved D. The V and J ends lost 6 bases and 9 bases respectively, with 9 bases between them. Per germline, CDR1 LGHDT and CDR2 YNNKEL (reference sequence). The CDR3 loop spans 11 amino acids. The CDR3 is CASRLRSEQFF. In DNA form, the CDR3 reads TGTGCCAGCAGGCTTAGATCTGAGCAGTTCTTC.

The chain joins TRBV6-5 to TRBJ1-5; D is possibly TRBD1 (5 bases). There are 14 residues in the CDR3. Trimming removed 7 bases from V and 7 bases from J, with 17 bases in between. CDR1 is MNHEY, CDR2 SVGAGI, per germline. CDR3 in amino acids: CASNFRSGQQPQHF. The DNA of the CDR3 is TGTGCCAGCAATTTTAGGTCAGGGCAGCAGCCCCAGCATTTT.

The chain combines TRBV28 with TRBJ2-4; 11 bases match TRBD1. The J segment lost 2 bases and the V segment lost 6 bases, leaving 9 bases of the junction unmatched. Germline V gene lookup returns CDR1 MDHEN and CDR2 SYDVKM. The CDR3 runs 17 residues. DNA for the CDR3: TGTGCCAGCAGCCGGGACAGGGGGAGGGAAACCAAAAACATTCAGTACTTC. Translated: CASSRDRGRETKNIQYF.

CDR3 coding DNA: TGTGCCAGCACCGAGACAGGGGGTGATGGTGGCTACACCTTC. This sequence encodes CASTETGGDGGYTF. V and J are TRBV25-1 and TRBJ1-2; the match to TRBD1 covers 9 bases. CDR1 is MGHDK and CDR2 is SYGVNS in the germline V gene. The CDR3 extends over 14 amino acids. V was clipped by 7 bases and J by 7 bases; unmatched bases: 10.

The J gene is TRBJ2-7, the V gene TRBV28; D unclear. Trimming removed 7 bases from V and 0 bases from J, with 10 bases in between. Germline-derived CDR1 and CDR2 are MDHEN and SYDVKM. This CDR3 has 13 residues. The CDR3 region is CASTGDGSYEQYF. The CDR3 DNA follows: TGTGCCAGCACAGGCGACGGCTCCTACGAGCAGTACTTC.

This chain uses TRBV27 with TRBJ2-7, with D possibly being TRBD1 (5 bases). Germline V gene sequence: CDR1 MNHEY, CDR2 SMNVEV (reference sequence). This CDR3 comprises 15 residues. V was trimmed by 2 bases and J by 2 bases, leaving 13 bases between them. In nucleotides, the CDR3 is TGTGCCAGCAGTTTAGCCCCTCCAGGGCCCTACGAGCAGTACTTC. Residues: CASSLAPPGPYEQYF.

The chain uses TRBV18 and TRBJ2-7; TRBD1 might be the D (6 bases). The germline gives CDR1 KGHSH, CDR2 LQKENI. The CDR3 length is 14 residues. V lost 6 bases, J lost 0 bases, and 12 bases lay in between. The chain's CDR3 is CASSAGTNSYEQYF. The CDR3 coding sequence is TGTGCCAGCTCCGCCGGGACAAACTCCTACGAGCAGTACTTC. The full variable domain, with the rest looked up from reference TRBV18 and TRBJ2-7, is NAGVMQNPRHLVRRRGQEARLRCSPMKGHSHVYWYRQLPEEGLKFMVYLQKENIIDESGMPKERFSAEFPKEGPSILRIQQVVRGDSAAYFCASSAGTNSYEQYFGPGTRLTVT.

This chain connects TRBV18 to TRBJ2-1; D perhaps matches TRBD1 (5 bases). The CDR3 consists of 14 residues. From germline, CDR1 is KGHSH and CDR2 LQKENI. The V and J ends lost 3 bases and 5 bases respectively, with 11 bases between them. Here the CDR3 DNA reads TGTGCCAGCTCACCCCTCCAGGGCCACAATGAGCAGTTCTTC. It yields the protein CASSPLQGHNEQFF.

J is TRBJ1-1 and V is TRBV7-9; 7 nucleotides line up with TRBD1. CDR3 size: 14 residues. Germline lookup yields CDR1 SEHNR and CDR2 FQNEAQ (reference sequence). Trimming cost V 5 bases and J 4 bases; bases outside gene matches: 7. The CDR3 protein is CASSDRVASTEAFF. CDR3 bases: TGTGCCAGCAGCGACAGGGTGGCGAGCACTGAAGCTTTCTTT.

The CDR3, as DNA: TGTGCCAGCGTAACCGGGACAGGGGGCGAGCAGTACTTC. It specifies CASVTGTGGEQYF. The chain joins TRBV12-3 or TRBV12-4 to TRBJ2-7, with 11 bases aligning to TRBD1. J lost 6 bases, V lost 8 bases, and 6 bases had no gene match. This CDR3 comprises 13 residues.

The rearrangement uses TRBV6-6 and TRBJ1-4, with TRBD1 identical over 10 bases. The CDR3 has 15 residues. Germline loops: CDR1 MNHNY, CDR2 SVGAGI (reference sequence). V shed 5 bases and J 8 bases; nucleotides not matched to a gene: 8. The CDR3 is CASSGGQGRREKLFF. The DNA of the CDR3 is TGTGCCAGCAGTGGGGGACAGGGGAGGCGGGAAAAACTGTTTTTT.

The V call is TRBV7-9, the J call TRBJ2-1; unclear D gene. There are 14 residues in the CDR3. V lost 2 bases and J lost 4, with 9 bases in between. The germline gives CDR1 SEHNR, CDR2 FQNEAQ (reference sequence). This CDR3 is CASSLTAEYNEQFF. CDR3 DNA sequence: TGTGCCAGCAGCTTAACAGCAGAGTACAATGAGCAGTTCTTC.

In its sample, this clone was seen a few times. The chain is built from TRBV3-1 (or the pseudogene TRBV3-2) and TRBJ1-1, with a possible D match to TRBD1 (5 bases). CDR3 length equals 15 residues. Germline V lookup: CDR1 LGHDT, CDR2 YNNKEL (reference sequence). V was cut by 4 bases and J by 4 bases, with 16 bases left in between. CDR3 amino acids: CASSPNWVTGTEAFF. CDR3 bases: TGTGCCAGCAGCCCGAACTGGGTCACAGGCACTGAAGCTTTCTTT.